The 22 T cell receptor beta chains presented below share a single source sample, sequenced in a study of OX40 agonist ivuxolimab in advanced cancers. The method was immunoSEQ multiplex PCR; TCRdb's version includes in-frame clones alone and lacks a portion of them. The table lists some 60,000 clones, about 90% of them singletons. The source material was CD4+ or CD8+ T cells sorted from blood, sampled in a trial of the OX40 agonist ivuxolimab. The receptors originated from an adult with an advanced solid tumor such as melanoma, head and neck, liver or kidney cancer.

The chain joins TRBV11-2 to TRBJ2-7; the match to TRBD1 covers 8 bases. The CDR3 is 15 amino acids. J lost 5 bases, V lost 5 bases, and 11 bases had no gene match. Germline CDR1 reads SGHAT; CDR2 reads FQNNGV. The CDR3, as DNA: TGTGCCAGCAGCCAAGGGACAGGAAGAGTAGACGAGCAGTACTTC. Translation: CASSQGTGRVDEQYF.

CDR3 bases: TGTGCCAGCAGCAGGACTCCAGATACGCAGTATTTT. Translating it yields CASSRTPDTQYF. The chain is built from TRBV28 and TRBJ2-3; the D gene is possibly TRBD2 (5 bases). CDR1 is MDHEN, CDR2 SYDVKM, per germline. The CDR3 consists of 12 residues. Between the trimmed V and J ends, which lost 6 bases and 4 bases, there was a span of 8 bases.

The gene calls are TRBV2 and TRBJ2-7; the D gene is possibly TRBD2 (6 bases). The V gene lost 3 bases and the J gene lost 2 bases, with 8 bases spanning the gap. The CDR3 is 13 residues long. Germline loops: CDR1 SNHLY, CDR2 FYNNEI. The CDR3 bases are TGTGCCAGCAGTGATAGCGGAACCTACGAGCAGTACTTC. Its protein product is CASSDSGTYEQYF.

The chain links TRBV25-1 to TRBJ2-1, with 8 bases identical to TRBD2. The CDR3 totals 16 residues. Germline CDR1 reads MGHDK; CDR2 reads SYGVNS. V gave up 3 bases and J gave up 8 bases; unmatched junction bases: 12. Written as DNA, the CDR3 is TGTGCCAGCAGTGAGGTGTCCGGGAGGGCCGGAGATGAGCAGTTCTTC. Encoded protein: CASSEVSGRAGDEQFF.

The V and J genes are TRBV5-4 and TRBJ2-5; D assignment may be TRBD1 or TRBD2 (5 bases each). The CDR3 contains 17 residues. Trimming took off 0 bases at V and 5 bases at J, with 20 bases between the two ends. Germline V gene sequence: CDR1 SGHNT, CDR2 YYREEE (reference sequence). CDR3 loop: CASSLVTGTVLGETQYF. The CDR3 nucleotides read TGTGCCAGCAGCTTGGTGACCGGGACGGTACTTGGGGAGACCCAGTACTTC.

This chain connects TRBV7-9 to TRBJ2-5, with 9 bases aligning to TRBD1. Trimming cost V 7 bases and J 5 bases; bases outside gene matches: 11. Germline V gene lookup returns CDR1 SEHNR and CDR2 FQNEAQ (reference sequence). The CDR3 has 15 residues. The CDR3, as DNA: TGTGCCAGCACCAGAACCTGGACAGGGGAGGAGACCCAGTACTTC. Protein: CASTRTWTGEETQYF.

This chain joins TRBV29-1 and TRBJ2-5; possibly TRBD2 for D (5 bases). This CDR3 has 12 amino acids. Trimming removed 7 bases at V and 3 bases at J, with 12 bases between. Germline CDR1 and CDR2: SQVTM and ANQGSEA. The CDR3 loop is CSALRAEETQYF. As DNA, the CDR3 is TGCAGCGCTCTGCGGGCGGAAGAGACCCAGTACTTC.

This clone was detected once. This chain uses TRBV6-1 with TRBJ2-5; no clear D gene. Between the trimmed V and J ends, which lost 4 bases and 4 bases, there was a span of 13 bases. Germline loops: CDR1 MNHNS, CDR2 SASEGT. The CDR3 contains 14 residues. CDR3 region: CASSAYGNGETQYF. As DNA, the CDR3 is TGTGCCAGCAGTGCTTATGGGAACGGAGAGACCCAGTACTTC.

The chain uses TRBV5-6 and TRBJ2-6, with a tentative D call TRBD1 (6 bases). V lost 4 bases and J lost 0, with 14 bases in between. Germline V gives CDR1 SGHDT, CDR2 YYEEEE. The CDR3 totals 17 residues. CDR3 sequence: CASSIRGVNSGANVLTF. In nucleotides, the CDR3 is TGTGCCAGCAGCATCAGGGGCGTTAACTCTGGGGCCAACGTCCTGACTTTC.

The V gene is TRBV18, the J gene TRBJ2-7; 7 nucleotides line up with TRBD2. The ends lost 0 bases at V and 6 bases at J; junction bases unmatched: 8. The CDR3 length is 15 residues. The germline V gene encodes CDR1 KGHSH and CDR2 LQKENI. As DNA, the CDR3 is TGTGCCAGCTCACCACCGGGCGGGAGAACTGGCGAGCAGTACTTC. It is translated as CASSPPGGRTGEQYF.

This clone appeared a single time. The J gene is TRBJ2-2, the V gene TRBV5-8; a weak D match, TRBD1 (7 bases). V was cut by 0 bases and J by 5 bases, with 20 bases left in between. The CDR3 extends over 18 amino acids. The germline V gene encodes CDR1 SGHTS and CDR2 YDEGEE. This chain's CDR3 is CASSLALGGGRYTGELFF. In DNA form, the CDR3 reads TGTGCCAGCAGCTTGGCCCTAGGAGGGGGCCGGTATACCGGGGAGCTGTTTTTT.

In its sample, this clone was seen once. The V call is TRBV9, the J call TRBJ2-1; D might be TRBD1 or TRBD2, each matching 5 bases. Trimming cost V 3 bases and J 5 bases, with 30 bases left between them. CDR3 size: 20 residues. Looked up from germline, CDR1 is SGDLS and CDR2 is YYNGEE. The CDR3 is CASSATGQKSGKPTDNEQFF. In DNA form, the CDR3 reads TGTGCCAGCAGCGCCACGGGGCAGAAGAGTGGAAAGCCCACGGACAATGAGCAGTTCTTC.

This chain uses TRBV18 with TRBJ2-7, with D hard to call. The CDR3 runs to 15 residues. V lost 3 bases and J lost 0, with 12 bases in between. Germline V lookup: CDR1 KGHSH, CDR2 LQKENI. CDR3 residues: CASSPVAASSYEQYF. The CDR3 DNA reads as TGTGCCAGCTCACCCGTAGCAGCTAGCTCCTACGAGCAGTACTTC.

The V gene is TRBV19, the J gene TRBJ2-6; 8 bases match TRBD1. Germline V CDR1 and CDR2: LNHDA, SQIVND (reference sequence). The CDR3 covers 17 residues. With 4 bases clipped from V and 0 bases from J, the junction kept 5 bases outside the gene matches. CDR3 sequence reads: CASSKQTGDSGANVLTF. The CDR3 nucleotides are TGTGCCAGTAGTAAGCAGACAGGGGACTCTGGGGCCAACGTCCTGACTTTC.

A note on this clone: This specimen includes other DNA sequences encoding the same CDR3. This chain uses TRBV20-1 with TRBJ2-5; D remains unclear. The germline V gene encodes CDR1 DFQATT and CDR2 SNEGSKA (reference sequence). The CDR3 runs to 11 residues. With 3 bases removed from V and 3 bases from J, the gap between germline ends came to 5 bases. The CDR3 DNA reads as TGCAGTGCTAGCCCCGAAGAGACCCAGTACTTC. This encodes CSASPEETQYF.

J is TRBJ2-1 and V is TRBV28; 16 nucleotides agree with TRBD2. The V and J ends lost 7 bases and 7 bases, in that order; junction bases with no gene match: 13. Per the germline V gene, CDR1 is MDHEN and CDR2 is SYDVKM. CDR3 length equals 18 residues. Here the CDR3 DNA reads TGTGCCAGCAATAAGCCGGGACTAGCGGGAGGGGGGAGAAATGAGCAGTTCTTC. Encoded protein: CASNKPGLAGGGRNEQFF.

As concerns this clone: The junction departs from the called germline gene at one end, perhaps through a read error. V is TRBV7-8 and J is TRBJ2-1, with D perhaps assigned TRBD1 or TRBD2 (5 bases each). CDR1 and CDR2 (germline): SGHVS, FQNEAQ. CDR3 length equals 13 residues. For the CDR3, the DNA is TGTGCCAGCAGGGATTCCGGGACCTTAAGAGGAATCTTC. It specifies CASRDSGTLRGIF.

The gene calls are TRBV6-6 and TRBJ2-7; D may be TRBD2 (6 bases). The V and J ends lost 10 bases and 6 bases respectively, with 19 bases between them. The CDR3 has 13 residues. Germline assignment: CDR1 MNHNY and CDR2 SVGAGI (reference sequence). Here the CDR3 reads CATDKSGLSEQYF. DNA of the CDR3: TGTGCCACCGATAAAAGCGGGTTATCCGAGCAGTACTTC.

V and J are TRBV20-1 and TRBJ2-2; D remains ambiguous. This CDR3 has 11 residues. CDR1 is DFQATT and CDR2 is SNEGSKA in the germline V gene (reference sequence). V was shortened by 6 bases and J by 3 bases, with 5 bases between the two germline ends. The chain's CDR3 is CSAQYTGELFF. The CDR3 bases are TGCAGTGCACAATACACCGGGGAGCTGTTTTTT.

The V and J genes are TRBV18 and TRBJ2-3; possible D gene TRBD1, 6 bases. This CDR3 is built from 14 residues. V dropped 3 bases and J dropped 0 bases, with 7 bases sitting between them. CDR1 KGHSH and CDR2 LQKENI come from the germline V gene. The CDR3 DNA sequence: TGTGCCAGCTCACCCCAGGGGAGCACAGATACGCAGTATTTT. Residues: CASSPQGSTDTQYF. The complete variable domain, with remaining parts taken from reference TRBV18 and TRBJ2-3, reads NAGVMQNPRHLVRRRGQEARLRCSPMKGHSHVYWYRQLPEEGLKFMVYLQKENIIDESGMPKERFSAEFPKEGPSILRIQQVVRGDSAAYFCASSPQGSTDTQYFGPGTRLTVL.

The V and J genes are TRBV29-1 and TRBJ2-7; TRBD1 is a possible D gene (5 bases). Germline V CDR1 and CDR2: SQVTM, ANQGSEA. Trimming shortened V by 6 bases and J by 5 bases, and 14 bases separated the two germline ends. The length of the CDR3 is 12 residues. In DNA form, the CDR3 reads TGCAGCGTCTTGACCAGGGCCAACGAGCAGTACTTC. Translation: CSVLTRANEQYF.

This clone was seen only once. The chain is built from TRBV7-2 and TRBJ2-7; D gene uncertain. The germline V gene has CDR1 SGHTA and CDR2 FQGNSA. The length of the CDR3 is 13 residues. Trimming took off 4 bases at V and 0 bases at J, with 7 bases between the two ends. CDR3 DNA: TGTGCCAGCAGCTCACGTAGCTCCTACGAGCAGTACTTC. This sequence encodes CASSSRSSYEQYF.